This section outlines one TCR beta chain sequence together with its context. Antigen unknown. It may be a read error: a sequence one base away is much more abundant. This sample was included in a study of CD8+CD57+ T cells in acquired aplastic anemia. The study, taken as a whole, reports: Patients shared approximately 30 CD8+ CDR3 sequences with controls. Controls did not differ significantly from patients in CD8+ Simpson's diversity.

The TCR beta profiling, which covered VDJ combination and CDR3 sequence, was carried out using genomic DNA as the template. TCRdb fed the reads into MiXCR, producing one record per CDR3 protein. The sample records around 430,000 distinct CDR3 sequences, around 30% being singletons. Whoever was chosen for sequencing had shown CD8+CD57+ cell expansion by flow cytometry. By the time of blood sampling, patients had still received no therapy. The sequence came from a human donor with aplastic anemia. Material for sequencing was sorted CD4+, CD8+, or CD8+CD57+ T cells (not recorded which) from PBMCs.

The chain's CDR3 is CASSVVWGGEQYF. The DNA of the CDR3 is TGTGCCAGCAGCGTAGTATGGGGGGGCGAGCAGTACTTC. The chain recombines TRBV10-2 with TRBJ2-7; TRBD2 aligns across 7 bases. Per the germline V gene, CDR1 is WSHSY and CDR2 is SAAADI. This CDR3 is 13 amino acids long.